This is a list of T cell receptor beta chains from one sample in a study of shared clonotypes between healthy human individuals. Assay used: immunoSEQ multiplex PCR; TCRdb lists only in-frame clones, some missing. In the table there are hundreds of thousands of clones, 90% to 96% of which are singletons. The sequenced sample consisted of naive CD4+ T cells sorted from blood. These receptors were obtained from a woman aged 25-40 years in good health. CDR3s include the opening cysteine and the closing phenylalanine or tryptophan. The D gene is left open where the match is weak. Clone size, where shown, is once, few, many, or a class for clones that have expanded.

>TRBV28|.|.|TRBJ2-5
CASSWYGGSQETQYF
TGTGCCAGCAGTTGGTACGGGGGAAGCCAAGAGACCCAGTACTTC
>TRBV6-1|.|.|TRBJ2-2
CASRPGAGTGELFF
TGTGCCAGCAGGCCTGGGGCAGGGACCGGGGAGCTGTTTTTT
>TRBV6-1|.|.|TRBJ1-5
CASSELAPRVNQPQHF
TGTGCCAGCAGTGAATTAGCTCCTCGGGTCAATCAGCCCCAGCATTTT
>TRBV15|TRBD2|once|TRBJ2-5
CATSSTAIAGRLQETQYF
TGTGCCACCAGCAGTACGGCTATAGCGGGGCGGCTCCAAGAGACCCAGTACTTC
>TRBV19|.|.|TRBJ1-1
CASSLKPPGAGTEAFF
TGTGCCAGTAGCCTTAAACCCCCGGGGGCGGGCACTGAAGCTTTCTTT
>TRBV11-3|.|.|TRBJ1-1
CASSLTGNTEAFF
TGTGCCAGCAGCCTCACAGGGAACACTGAAGCTTTCTTT
>TRBV28|TRBD1|.|TRBJ1-5
CAIQRQGSIPPQHF
TGTGCCATCCAGAGACAGGGTTCGATACCGCCCCAGCATTTT
>TRBV19|TRBD2|.|TRBJ2-2
CASSSGEGGELFF
TGTGCCAGTAGTTCCGGGGAGGGCGGGGAGCTGTTTTTT
>TRBV28|TRBD1|.|TRBJ2-7
CASSPGQVRAYEQYF
TGTGCCAGCAGTCCCGGACAGGTGAGGGCCTACGAGCAGTACTTC
>TRBV30|TRBD1|.|TRBJ2-3
CAWSRGTGSYTQYF
TGTGCCTGGAGTCGCGGGACAGGGTCGTATACGCAGTATTTT
>TRBV6-5|.|.|TRBJ2-7
CASSPRIHEQYF
TGTGCCAGCAGTCCACGGATACACGAGCAGTACTTC
>TRBV4-1|.|.|TRBJ1-5
CASSQGRGGIGNQPQHF
TGCGCCAGCAGCCAAGGTCGGGGTGGTATAGGCAATCAGCCCCAGCATTTT
>TRBV29-1|.|.|TRBJ2-7
CSVRDSEQYF
TGCAGCGTCCGTGACAGCGAGCAGTACTTC
>TRBV18|.|.|TRBJ2-7
CASSPDYEQYF
TGTGCCAGCTCCCCCGACTACGAGCAGTACTTC
>TRBV7-8|.|.|TRBJ2-2
CASSLKEYGELFF
TGTGCCAGCAGCTTAAAAGAATACGGGGAGCTGTTTTTT
>TRBV10-1|TRBD2|.|TRBJ2-2
CAPQWGSGRNTGELFF
TGCGCCCCCCAGTGGGGTAGCGGGAGAAATACCGGGGAGCTGTTTTTT
>TRBV19|TRBD2|once|TRBJ2-2
CASGLAGASGELFF
TGTGCCAGCGGGCTAGCGGGAGCCAGCGGGGAGCTGTTTTTT
>TRBV28|.|.|TRBJ2-7
CASSLRLSRAYEQYF
TGTGCCAGCAGTTTAAGGCTCTCTAGGGCGTACGAGCAGTACTTC
>TRBV28|.|.|TRBJ2-7
CASRPQSGAGEQYF
TGTGCCAGCAGACCCCAATCAGGGGCAGGGGAGCAGTACTTC
>TRBV28|.|.|TRBJ2-5
CASSDTSGEETQYF
TGTGCCAGCAGTGACACGTCAGGGGAAGAGACCCAGTACTTC
>TRBV13|.|.|TRBJ2-1
CASSPRLAPSEAYNEQFF
TGTGCCAGCAGCCCTCGCCTAGCCCCATCAGAGGCCTACAATGAGCAGTTCTTC
>TRBV27|.|.|TRBJ2-1
CASSPYPQGGTYNEQFF
TGTGCCAGCAGTCCATACCCCCAGGGAGGCACCTACAATGAGCAGTTCTTC
>TRBV5-6|.|.|TRBJ2-7
CASSSVVEQYF
TGTGCCAGCAGCTCGGTGGTCGAGCAGTACTTC
>TRBV5-4|TRBD1|.|TRBJ1-1
CASSPGQGASEAFF
TGTGCCAGCAGCCCAGGACAGGGGGCGAGTGAAGCTTTCTTT
>TRBV12-5|.|.|TRBJ1-1
CAKLGNTEAFF
TGTGCTAAATTGGGGAACACTGAAGCTTTCTTT
>TRBV21-1|.|.|TRBJ1-5
CASSPGGQGGNQPQHF
TGTGCCAGCAGCCCGGGAGGACAAGGGGGCAATCAGCCCCAGCATTTT
>TRBV21-1|.|.|TRBJ2-2
CASSKWGTSPNTGELFF
TGTGCCAGCAGCAAATGGGGGACTAGCCCGAACACCGGGGAGCTGTTTTTT
>TRBV5-6|TRBD2|.|TRBJ2-3
CASSWEGLALTDTQYF
TGTGCCAGCAGCTGGGAGGGTTTGGCTCTCACAGATACGCAGTATTTT
>TRBV4-1|.|.|TRBJ2-7
CASSQIQKQGIYEQYF
TGCGCCAGCAGCCAAATTCAGAAGCAGGGGATCTACGAGCAGTACTTC
>TRBV28|TRBD2|.|TRBJ2-7
CASQHGGGYEQYF
TGTGCCAGCCAGCACGGGGGGGGCTACGAGCAGTACTTC
>TRBV6-1|.|.|TRBJ2-1
CASSPTDNYNEQFF
TGTGCCAGCAGCCCGACCGACAATTACAATGAGCAGTTCTTC
>TRBV11-2|.|.|TRBJ2-2
CASSLFPRSYTGELFF
TGTGCCAGCAGCTTATTTCCCCGCAGTTACACCGGGGAGCTGTTTTTT
>TRBV5-1|.|.|TRBJ2-3
CASSLAGATDTQYF
TGCGCCAGCAGCTTGGCAGGGGCCACAGATACGCAGTATTTT
>TRBV28|TRBD2|.|TRBJ2-7
CASSLAGGLTNEQYF
TGTGCCAGCAGTTTAGCGGGAGGGCTGACAAACGAGCAGTACTTC
>TRBV29-1|.|once|TRBJ1-1
CSATKGDTEAFF
TGCAGCGCCACTAAAGGGGACACTGAAGCTTTCTTT
>TRBV11-3|TRBD1|once|TRBJ2-6
CASSAGSGQGWSGANVLTF
TGTGCCAGCAGCGCTGGCTCGGGACAGGGCTGGTCTGGGGCCAACGTCCTGACTTTC
>TRBV4-2|.|.|TRBJ2-4
CASSSIVEVQDYIQYF
TGTGCCAGCAGCAGTATTGTAGAAGTACAAGACTACATTCAGTACTTC
>TRBV28|TRBD2|.|TRBJ2-1
CASTLGQGERTSGRAGHNEQFF
TGTGCCAGCACCCTGGGACAGGGGGAAAGGACTAGCGGGAGGGCGGGGCACAATGAGCAGTTCTTC
>TRBV7-3|.|.|TRBJ1-1
CASSLTSAGRNTEAFF
TGTGCCAGCAGCTTAACGTCGGCAGGGAGAAACACTGAAGCTTTCTTT
>TRBV10-3|.|.|TRBJ2-7
CAISVQGYEQYF
TGTGCCATCAGTGTACAGGGCTACGAGCAGTACTTC
>TRBV28|.|.|TRBJ2-7
CASSFASYEQYF
TGTGCCAGCAGTTTTGCTTCTTACGAGCAGTACTTC
>TRBV10-3|TRBD1|.|TRBJ1-1
CAISRQQGGRTSTEAFF
TGTGCCATCAGTCGGCAACAGGGGGGCCGAACCAGCACTGAAGCTTTCTTT
>TRBV5-6|.|.|TRBJ1-6
CASSRTPWDSPLHF
TGTGCCAGCAGCCGGACCCCCTGGGATTCACCCCTCCACTTT
>TRBV5-4|.|.|TRBJ2-1
CASSFRLASYNEQFF
TGTGCCAGCAGCTTCCGGCTGGCCTCCTACAATGAGCAGTTCTTC
>TRBV4-2|TRBD2|.|TRBJ2-3
CASSQGRPSGQNTDTQYF
TGTGCCAGCAGCCAAGGAAGGCCTAGCGGGCAAAACACAGATACGCAGTATTTT
>TRBV28|.|.|TRBJ2-4
CASSPAGPKNIQYF
TGTGCCAGCAGCCCAGCCGGGCCAAAAAACATTCAGTACTTC
>TRBV5-1|TRBD1|.|TRBJ2-7
CASSSTGGGTGPGEQYF
TGCGCCAGCAGCTCCACAGGGGGCGGGACCGGACCGGGGGAGCAGTACTTC
>TRBV4-1|.|once|TRBJ2-3
CASSQEGGRWGPDTQYF
TGCGCCAGCAGCCAAGAGGGGGGCCGGTGGGGGCCAGATACGCAGTATTTT
>TRBV5-1|.|.|TRBJ1-2
CASSYAKGGYTF
TGCGCCAGCAGCTACGCAAAGGGTGGCTACACCTTC
>TRBV10-1|.|.|TRBJ1-1
CASSREANTEAFF
TGCGCCAGCAGCAGGGAAGCAAACACTGAAGCTTTCTTT
>TRBV2|.|.|TRBJ2-3
CASRVNTQYF
TGTGCCAGCCGGGTGAATACGCAGTATTTT
>TRBV19|.|.|TRBJ1-1
CASKRTGTNTEAFF
TGTGCCAGTAAGAGAACAGGAACGAACACTGAAGCTTTCTTT
>TRBV4-1|.|.|TRBJ1-1
CASRPGFGSEAFF
TGCGCCAGCCGACCAGGTTTTGGGTCAGAAGCTTTCTTT
>TRBV4-1|TRBD1|once|TRBJ1-1
CASSQEARGRKAFF
TGCGCCAGCAGCCAAGAGGCCAGGGGGCGCAAAGCTTTCTTT
>TRBV19|TRBD2|.|TRBJ2-3
CASSGLAGGVDTQYF
TGTGCCAGTAGTGGACTAGCGGGAGGCGTAGATACGCAGTATTTT
>TRBV7-6|.|few|TRBJ2-7
CASSLIVDGSYEQYF
TGTGCCAGCAGCTTAATTGTTGACGGGTCCTACGAGCAGTACTTC
>TRBV28|.|once|TRBJ2-2
CASTRETGELFF
TGTGCCAGCACGAGGGAGACCGGGGAGCTGTTTTTT
>TRBV19|.|.|TRBJ1-2
CASSSRTRLYGYTF
TGTGCCAGTAGTTCCCGGACCCGTCTCTATGGCTACACCTTC